The 24 T cell receptor beta chains below all came from one sample that was sequenced in a study of beta chain features in type 1 diabetes. General study findings and limits: Significant though moderate, a shortening of TCRB CDR3s appeared in all four CD4+ subsets of Type 1 diabetes patients.

Their antigens remain unidentified. What was sequenced were expressed TCRB transcripts, since all of the isolated RNA had been reverse transcribed. Sequencing used immunoSEQ multiplex PCR; TCRdb keeps in-frame clones, though not all of them. The sample lists almost 350,000 clones, 9.3% seen once, with roughly 1% in the top ten. The source material was central memory CD4+ T cells from blood. These receptors originate from a man aged 25 to 45 with type 1 diabetes.

This clone was counted only a few times. CDR3 amino acids: CASSRRPGQGSYGYTF. The DNA of the CDR3 is TGTGCCAGTAGTAGGAGACCGGGACAGGGGAGCTATGGCTACACCTTC. V is TRBV19 and J is TRBJ1-2; 10 bases line up with TRBD1. From germline, CDR1 is LNHDA and CDR2 SQIVND (reference sequence). The CDR3 consists of 16 residues. Trimming removed 4 bases from V and 4 bases from J; junction bases left unmatched: 9.

This chain connects TRBV5-6 to TRBJ1-1; tentative D call: TRBD1 (5 bases). The CDR3 loop spans 15 amino acids. In germline, CDR1 is SGHDT, CDR2 YYEEEE. The ends were cut back, 4 bases at V and 5 bases at J, with 18 bases in the middle. The CDR3 sequence is CASSRSRTKGTEAFF. The CDR3 coding sequence is TGTGCCAGCAGCCGGTCCCGGACAAAAGGGACTGAAGCTTTCTTT.

In this sample, this clone turned up a few times. The chain is built from TRBV7-6 and TRBJ2-7; no definite D call. CDR1 and CDR2 (germline): SGHVS, FNYEAQ. This CDR3 has 14 amino acids. With 0 bases removed from V and 6 bases from J, the gap between germline ends came to 12 bases. The CDR3 DNA sequence: TGTGCCAGCAGCTTAGCGTCGGGTGTAGGCGAGCAGTACTTC. The encoded protein is CASSLASGVGEQYF.

This clone was recorded at least ten times. Other DNA sequences in the same sample also yield this CDR3. The J gene is TRBJ2-1, the V gene TRBV11-2; 11 bases align to TRBD2. Per germline, CDR1 SGHAT and CDR2 FQNNGV. CDR3 length: 16 amino acids. The junction had 9 bases not matched to a gene; V was cut back by 5 bases and J by 6 bases. DNA for the CDR3: TGTGCCAGCAGCCCCCGACTAGCGGGGTCGGGCAATGAGCAGTTCTTC. Translated: CASSPRLAGSGNEQFF.

The sample holds a few counts of this clone. V gene TRBV7-2 combines with J gene TRBJ1-2; 8 positions agree with TRBD1. V lost 5 bases to trimming and J lost 4 bases; unmatched junction nucleotides: 6. CDR1 and CDR2 (germline): SGHTA, FQGNSA. The length of the CDR3 is 14 residues. In nucleotides, the CDR3 is TGTGCCAGCAGCCTCCCGGGACAGGTCTATGGCTACACCTTC. Translation: CASSLPGQVYGYTF.

Regarding this clone: Other DNA sequences in the sample encode the same CDR3. The V call is TRBV5-1, the J call TRBJ1-1; 8 bases align to TRBD1. Looked up from germline, CDR1 is SGHRS and CDR2 is YFSETQ. This CDR3 region has 14 residues. The trim removed 4 bases at V and 2 bases at J, leaving 4 bases unmatched. CDR3 bases: TGCGCCAGCAGCGAAGGACAGGGTAACACTGAAGCTTTCTTT. This codes for CASSEGQGNTEAFF.

In its sample, this clone was seen a few times. The chain links TRBV5-1 to TRBJ2-7; unclear D gene. Trimming shortened V by 3 bases and J by 2 bases, and 15 bases separated the two germline ends. Per germline, CDR1 SGHRS and CDR2 YFSETQ. This CDR3 comprises 15 residues. CDR3 sequence: CASSSIGGGPYEQYF. CDR3 bases: TGCGCCAGCAGCTCAATTGGCGGCGGACCCTACGAGCAGTACTTC.

Only a few counts were recorded for this clone. The CDR3 loop reads CASRSGQDNVLTF. CDR3 bases: TGTGCCAGCAGGTCGGGACAGGACAACGTCCTGACTTTC. V gene TRBV7-2 combines with J gene TRBJ2-6, with TRBD1 matching over 8 bases. V lost 6 bases, J lost 9 bases, and 4 bases stayed unmatched. Germline CDR1 is SGHTA and CDR2 is FQGNSA. The CDR3 has 13 residues. The whole variable domain, filled in from reference TRBV7-2 and TRBJ2-6, reads GAGVSQSPSNKVTEKGKDVELRCDPISGHTALYWYRQSLGQGLEFLIYFQGNSAPDKSGLPSDRFSAERTGGSVSTLTIQRTQQEDSAVYLCASRSGQDNVLTFGAGSRLTVL.

This clone occurred a few times. This rearrangement joins TRBV2 to TRBJ2-5, with D perhaps matching TRBD1 or TRBD2 (5 bases each). The length of the CDR3 is 14 residues. Trimming cost V 5 bases and J 3 bases, with 13 bases left between them. Germline V gene lookup returns CDR1 SNHLY and CDR2 FYNNEI. CDR3 DNA: TGTGCCAGCAGTAACCGGGACGGGAAAGAGACCCAGTACTTC. Translating gives CASSNRDGKETQYF.

The chain joins TRBV27 to TRBJ2-4, with D perhaps matching TRBD1 (5 bases). Germline CDR1 reads MNHEY; CDR2 reads SMNVEV (reference sequence). The CDR3 runs to 14 residues. Trimming cost V 6 bases and J 1 base, with 10 bases left between them. The CDR3 DNA reads TGTGCCAGCAGCAGGGCCGGGGCCAAAAACATTCAGTACTTC. It specifies CASSRAGAKNIQYF.

This clone turned up a few times. The same CDR3 can be traced to other DNA sequences in this sample. The chain has TRBV27 and TRBJ2-7; TRBD1 agrees at 10 bases. The CDR3 is 15 amino acids. With 3 bases clipped from V and 4 bases from J, the junction kept 6 bases outside the gene matches. Germline V CDR1 and CDR2: MNHEY, SMNVEV (reference sequence). CDR3 bases: TGTGCCAGCAGTTTGCAACCGGGACAGGGGTACGAGCAGTACTTC. Translated, it gives CASSLQPGQGYEQYF.

This clone has a handful of counts. This chain connects TRBV25-1 to TRBJ2-5; 12 bases match TRBD2. With V trimmed by 8 bases and J by 5 bases, 3 bases remained unmatched. The CDR3 has 13 residues. Germline lookup yields CDR1 MGHDK and CDR2 SYGVNS. CDR3 DNA sequence: TGTGCCAGCGGGGGACTAGCGGGTGAGACCCAGTACTTC. It translates to CASGGLAGETQYF.

The rearrangement joins TRBV25-1 to TRBJ2-5, with D possibly being TRBD1 (6 bases). Trimming removed 1 base at V and 1 base at J, with 10 bases between. Germline CDR1 and CDR2: MGHDK and SYGVNS. The CDR3 is made up of 15 amino acids. The CDR3 sequence: CASSEWGPVQETQYF. CDR3 in DNA: TGTGCCAGCAGTGAATGGGGGCCCGTCCAAGAGACCCAGTACTTC. Looking up the rest from reference TRBV25-1 and TRBJ2-5 gives the full variable domain: EADIYQTPRYLVIGTGKKITLECSQTMGHDKMYWYQQDPGMELHLIHYSYGVNSTEKGDLSSESTVSRIRTEHFPLTLESARPSHTSQYLCASSEWGPVQETQYFGPGTRLLVL.

The chain is built from TRBV7-2 and TRBJ2-7; D gene unclear. V lost 3 bases, J lost 5 bases, and 11 bases lay in between. Germline V gene sequence: CDR1 SGHTA, CDR2 FQGNSA. CDR3 length equals 13 residues. The CDR3 coding sequence is TGTGCCAGCAGCTTCCCACAGTGGCACGAGCAGTACTTC. It specifies CASSFPQWHEQYF.

This clone was counted only a few times. The rearrangement uses TRBV4-1 and TRBJ2-3; TRBD1 is a possible D gene (5 bases). This CDR3 has 15 residues. Germline assignment: CDR1 MGHRA and CDR2 YSYEKL. Trimming stripped 2 bases from V and 0 bases from J, with 9 bases between. The CDR3 DNA reads as TGCGCCAGCAGCCAATCGACAGATAGCACAGATACGCAGTATTTT. The encoded protein is CASSQSTDSTDTQYF.

The table lists this clone with a few counts. This chain connects TRBV30 to TRBJ1-1, with D possibly being TRBD1 (5 bases). This CDR3 spans 11 amino acids. The germline CDR1 and CDR2 sequences are GTSNPN and SVGIG (reference sequence). Trimming took 5 bases from V and 10 from J, leaving 14 bases between them. The CDR3 DNA sequence: TGTGCCTGGGGAGGGGAGGTGGTAGCTTTCTTT. It specifies CAWGGEVVAFF.

There are a few counts of this clone. The gene calls are TRBV4-3 and TRBJ2-2, with a weak D call TRBD2 (6 bases). The CDR3 has 16 amino acids. V was trimmed by 4 bases and J by 6 bases, leaving 18 bases between them. Germline CDR1 is LGHNA and CDR2 is YSLEER. As DNA, the CDR3 is TGCGCCAGCAGCCCAAGAATAGCGCGGGATTCCGGGGAGCTGTTTTTT. This translates into CASSPRIARDSGELFF.

The chain has TRBV5-1 and TRBJ1-1; 9 bases agree with TRBD1. The CDR3 is made up of 15 amino acids. The junction had 9 bases not matched to a gene; V was cut back by 5 bases and J by 4 bases. The V gene's germline CDR1 is SGHRS and CDR2 YFSETQ. The CDR3 spells CASRKQGAKGTEAFF. The CDR3 nucleotides read TGCGCCAGCAGAAAACAGGGGGCGAAGGGCACTGAAGCTTTCTTT.

The chain carries TRBV28 and TRBJ2-7; TRBD1 might be the D (6 bases). This CDR3 region has 13 residues. V was shortened by 4 bases and J by 3 bases, with 10 bases between the two germline ends. The germline V gene encodes CDR1 MDHEN and CDR2 SYDVKM. In DNA form, the CDR3 reads TGTGCCAGCAGTTCCACGGACAGCTACGAGCAGTACTTC. Its translation: CASSSTDSYEQYF. Based on the CDR3 plus reference TRBV28 and TRBJ2-7, the full variable domain is DVKVTQSSRYLVKRTGEKVFLECVQDMDHENMFWYRQDPGLGLRLIYFSYDVKMKEKGDIPEGYSVSREKKERFSLILESASTNQTSMYLCASSSTDSYEQYFGPGTRLTVT.

This clone was seen a single time. The sample holds other DNA sequences that translate to the same CDR3. This chain connects TRBV6-5 to TRBJ2-7, with a tentative D call TRBD2 (5 bases). CDR1 is MNHEY and CDR2 is SVGAGI in the germline V gene. The CDR3 extends over 14 amino acids. V was clipped by 2 bases and J by 3 bases, with 11 bases between them. CDR3 coding DNA: TGTGCCAGCAGTTACCGAGGGCGAGACTACGAGCAGTACTTC. This translates into CASSYRGRDYEQYF.

This clone appeared a few times. The chain couples TRBV7-2 to TRBJ2-7; D ambiguous. V was trimmed by 8 bases and J by 2 bases, leaving 7 bases between them. CDR1 and CDR2 (germline): SGHTA, FQGNSA. The length of the CDR3 is 11 residues. CDR3 loop: CASGWTYEQYF. Written as DNA, the CDR3 is TGTGCCAGCGGCTGGACCTACGAGCAGTACTTC. Supplemented by reference TRBV7-2 and TRBJ2-7, the full variable domain reads GAGVSQSPSNKVTEKGKDVELRCDPISGHTALYWYRQSLGQGLEFLIYFQGNSAPDKSGLPSDRFSAERTGGSVSTLTIQRTQQEDSAVYLCASGWTYEQYFGPGTRLTVT.

This clone was observed a handful of times. The chain uses TRBV5-1 and TRBJ2-2, with 8 bases matching TRBD2. Germline-derived CDR1 and CDR2 are SGHRS and YFSETQ. The V segment lost 1 base and the J segment 4 bases; nucleotides outside the gene matches: 6. CDR3 length equals 16 residues. The CDR3 loop reads CASSLLAGSSTGELFF. CDR3 DNA sequence: TGCGCCAGCAGCTTGTTAGCGGGGTCGAGCACCGGGGAGCTGTTTTTT.

Turning to this clone: The identical CDR3 is also encoded by other nucleotide sequences in the sample. The V call is TRBV2, the J call TRBJ2-5, with D possibly TRBD2 on 6 matching bases. This CDR3 contains 12 residues. Germline CDR1 SNHLY, CDR2 FYNNEI. The ends were cut back, 7 bases at V and 0 bases at J, with 6 bases in the middle. CDR3 DNA sequence: TGTGCCAGCACGGGGGACCAAGAGACCCAGTACTTC. Translating it yields CASTGDQETQYF.

The chain has TRBV7-7 and TRBJ2-1; tentative D call: TRBD1 (6 bases). This CDR3 has 14 amino acids. From germline, CDR1 is SSHAT and CDR2 FNYEAQ (reference sequence). V was cut by 2 bases and J by 5 bases, with 10 bases left in between. As DNA, the CDR3 is TGTGCCAGCAGCTTAATGGACAGTCACAATGAGCAGTTCTTC. Protein: CASSLMDSHNEQFF.